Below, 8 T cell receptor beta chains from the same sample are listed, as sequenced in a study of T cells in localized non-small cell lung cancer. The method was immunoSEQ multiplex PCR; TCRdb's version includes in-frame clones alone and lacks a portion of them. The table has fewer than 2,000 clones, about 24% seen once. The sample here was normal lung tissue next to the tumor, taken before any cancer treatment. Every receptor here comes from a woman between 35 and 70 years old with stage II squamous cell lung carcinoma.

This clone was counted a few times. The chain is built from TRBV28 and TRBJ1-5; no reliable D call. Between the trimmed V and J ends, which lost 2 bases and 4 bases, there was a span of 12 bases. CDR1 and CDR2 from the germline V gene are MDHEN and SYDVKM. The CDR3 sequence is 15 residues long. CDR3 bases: TGTGCCAGCAGTTTACAACGGGCGACTAATCAGCCCCAGCATTTT. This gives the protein CASSLQRATNQPQHF.

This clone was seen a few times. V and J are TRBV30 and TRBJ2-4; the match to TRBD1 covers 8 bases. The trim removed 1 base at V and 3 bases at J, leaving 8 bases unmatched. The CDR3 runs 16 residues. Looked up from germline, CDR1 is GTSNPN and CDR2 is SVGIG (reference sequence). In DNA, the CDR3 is TGTGCCTGGAGTGGTGACAGGGGATCAGGCAAAAACATTCAGTACTTC. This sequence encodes CAWSGDRGSGKNIQYF.

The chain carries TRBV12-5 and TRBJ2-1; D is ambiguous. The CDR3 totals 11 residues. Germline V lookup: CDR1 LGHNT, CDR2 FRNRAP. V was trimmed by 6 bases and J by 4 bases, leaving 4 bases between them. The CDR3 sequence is CASGLYNEQFF. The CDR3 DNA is TGTGCTAGTGGGCTATACAATGAGCAGTTCTTC.

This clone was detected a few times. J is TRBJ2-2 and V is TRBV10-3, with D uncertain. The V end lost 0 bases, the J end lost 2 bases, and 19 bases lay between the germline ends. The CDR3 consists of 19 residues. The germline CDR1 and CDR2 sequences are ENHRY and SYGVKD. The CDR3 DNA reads TGTGCCATCAGTGAGTCAAATCCGTGGGGTACGCGAAACACCGGGGAGCTGTTTTTT. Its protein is CAISESNPWGTRNTGELFF.

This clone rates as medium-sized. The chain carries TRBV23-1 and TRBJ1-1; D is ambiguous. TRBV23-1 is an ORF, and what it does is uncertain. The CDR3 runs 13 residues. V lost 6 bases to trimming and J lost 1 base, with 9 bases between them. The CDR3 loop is CASSPQRNTEAFF. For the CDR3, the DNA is TGCGCCAGCAGCCCCCAAAGGAACACTGAAGCTTTCTTT.

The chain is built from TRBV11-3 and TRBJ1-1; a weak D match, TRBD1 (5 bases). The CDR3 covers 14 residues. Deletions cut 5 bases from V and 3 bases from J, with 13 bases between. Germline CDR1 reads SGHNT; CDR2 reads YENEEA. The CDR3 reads CASSQSWGDTEAFF. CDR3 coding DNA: TGTGCCAGCAGCCAATCTTGGGGCGACACTGAAGCTTTCTTT.

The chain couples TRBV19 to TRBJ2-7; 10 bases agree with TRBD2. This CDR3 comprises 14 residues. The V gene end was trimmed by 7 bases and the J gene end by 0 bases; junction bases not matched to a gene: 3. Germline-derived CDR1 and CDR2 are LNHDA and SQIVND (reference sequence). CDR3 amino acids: CASTPSGSSYEQYF. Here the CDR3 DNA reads TGTGCCAGTACCCCTAGCGGGAGCTCCTACGAGCAGTACTTC. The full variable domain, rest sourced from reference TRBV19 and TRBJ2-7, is DGGITQSPKYLFRKEGQNVTLSCEQNLNHDAMYWYRQDPGQGLRLIYYSQIVNDFQKGDIAEGYSVSREKKESFPLTVTSAQKNPTAFYLCASTPSGSSYEQYFGPGTRLTVT.

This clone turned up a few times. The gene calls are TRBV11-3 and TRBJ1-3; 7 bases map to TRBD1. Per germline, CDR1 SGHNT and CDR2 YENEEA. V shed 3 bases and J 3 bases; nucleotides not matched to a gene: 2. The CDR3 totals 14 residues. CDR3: CASSFRQGGNTIYF. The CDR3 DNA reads TGTGCCAGCAGCTTTCGACAGGGTGGAAACACCATATATTTT.